These 4 T cell receptor beta chains were all obtained from the same sample, sequenced in a study of blood T cell repertoires in COVID-19 (TCRdb year 2020). Libraries were prepared through the immunoSEQ multiplex PCR assay. TCRdb carries this immuneACCESS record with in-frame sequences only. Its versions omit some clonotypes, under half of them owing to an unresolved V gene in the studies checked, with the rest unexplained. Counted in this sample were about 210,000 clones; over 70% of them appeared once. The ten most abundant clones make up 5.5% to 8.5% of the sample. Sequenced sample: peripheral blood. Receptors were obtained from a man aged 55-75 years with acute or convalescent COVID-19.

This clone appeared a single time. The V gene is TRBV5-1, the J gene TRBJ1-1; 8 nucleotides match TRBD1. The CDR3 spans 14 residues. Germline CDR1 reads SGHRS; CDR2 reads YFSETQ. Trimming took 4 bases from V and 3 from J; bases not matched to a gene: 5. CDR3 sequence: CASSVTGADTEAFF. CDR3 DNA sequence: TGCGCCAGCAGCGTGACAGGGGCAGACACTGAAGCTTTCTTT.

Here the CDR3 reads CASNPRGGNDTEAFF. CDR3 nucleotides: TGCGCCAGCAATCCCCGGGGGGGGAACGACACTGAAGCTTTCTTT. The rearrangement uses TRBV4-1 and TRBJ1-1, with D maybe TRBD1 (5 bases). CDR1 and CDR2 from the germline V gene are MGHRA and YSYEKL. V shed 7 bases and J shed 3 bases, with 18 bases lying between them. The CDR3 runs 15 residues.

The rearrangement uses TRBV3-1 (or the pseudogene TRBV3-2) and TRBJ1-5; D unclear. The CDR3 sequence is 13 residues long. Germline values: CDR1 LGHDT, CDR2 YNNKEL (reference sequence). With 2 bases removed from V and 5 bases from J, the gap between germline ends came to 7 bases. The DNA for the CDR3 is TGTGCCAGCAGCCAAATGTCTCATCAGCCCCAGCATTTT. Amino acid sequence: CASSQMSHQPQHF.

The V gene is TRBV6-2 or TRBV6-3, the J gene TRBJ2-1; maybe TRBD1 (6 bases). The CDR3 loop spans 14 amino acids. Trimming removed 0 bases from V and 6 bases from J, with 9 bases in between. Germline V gene sequence: CDR1 MNHEY, CDR2 SVGEGT. The CDR3 sequence is CASSYSNRVNEQFF. The CDR3 DNA reads TGTGCCAGCAGTTACTCGAACAGGGTCAATGAGCAGTTCTTC.